A single sample is the source of the 23 T cell receptor beta chains below, sequenced in a study of blood T cell repertoires in COVID-19. TCRdb keeps only in-frame clones here, not all; method: immunoSEQ multiplex PCR. This sample has 350,000 to 400,000 clones, with more than 75% found just once. Sequenced: PBMCs or T cells enriched from blood (not recorded which). The receptors derive from a woman aged 25 to 39 with acute COVID-19.

The chain recombines TRBV5-1 with TRBJ1-2, with D possibly matching TRBD1 (5 bases). Trimming stripped 4 bases from V and 0 bases from J, with 13 bases between. Germline CDR1 is SGHRS and CDR2 is YFSETQ. The CDR3 loop spans 15 amino acids. Here the CDR3 DNA reads TGCGCCAGCAGCGTAGGACAAATTACTAACTATGGCTACACCTTC. Amino acids: CASSVGQITNYGYTF.

This chain joins TRBV7-6 and TRBJ2-3, with 8 nucleotides matching TRBD1. Germline V gene lookup returns CDR1 SGHVS and CDR2 FNYEAQ. There are 18 residues in the CDR3. Unmatched junction bases numbered 15, after V lost 5 bases and J lost 2 bases. The CDR3, as DNA: TGTGCCAGCAGCCAACAAGGTGTAACAGGGGGGATCACAGATACGCAGTATTTT. As protein: CASSQQGVTGGITDTQYF. Full variable domain (rest looked up from reference TRBV7-6 and TRBJ2-3): GAGVSQSPRYKVTKRGQDVALRCDPISGHVSLYWYRQALGQGPEFLTYFNYEAQQDKSGLPNDRFSAERPEGSISTLTIQRTEQRDSAMYRCASSQQGVTGGITDTQYFGPGTRLTVL.

This clone appeared a single time. The CDR3 nucleotides are TGTGCCAGCAGAAGGACAGTCCGTGATGGAGGCTACACCTTC. It encodes CASRRTVRDGGYTF. The chain combines TRBV27 with TRBJ1-2; D may be TRBD1 (6 bases). Deletions cut 6 bases from V and 8 bases from J, with 19 bases between. The CDR3 sequence is 14 residues long. The germline V gene has CDR1 MNHEY and CDR2 SMNVEV (reference sequence).

The V gene is TRBV2, the J gene TRBJ2-2, with 8 bases aligning to TRBD1. CDR3 length equals 13 residues. Per the germline V gene, CDR1 is SNHLY and CDR2 is FYNNEI. The ends lost 7 bases at V and 6 bases at J; junction bases unmatched: 4. For the CDR3, the DNA is TGTGCCAGCACGGGACAGGTTCCCGGGGAGCTGTTTTTT. It translates to CASTGQVPGELFF.

The chain combines TRBV6-4 with TRBJ1-2, with a possible D match to TRBD1 (6 bases). Germline CDR1 reads MRHNA; CDR2 reads SNTAGT. CDR3 size: 15 residues. V lost 6 bases and J lost 0, with 14 bases in between. CDR3 sequence (DNA): TGTGCCAGCAGAGCATCCGGGACATCTAACTATGGCTACACCTTC. Amino acid sequence: CASRASGTSNYGYTF.

The chain carries TRBV19 and TRBJ1-4, with D perhaps TRBD1 (6 bases). The CDR3 covers 14 residues. Deletions cut 7 bases from V and 8 bases from J, with 17 bases between. Germline CDR1 LNHDA, CDR2 SQIVND (reference sequence). The CDR3, as DNA: TGTGCCAGTACCCGAGGGGGTACCTCCGAAAAACTGTTTTTT. It specifies CASTRGGTSEKLFF.

This chain links TRBV30 with TRBJ1-1; TRBD1 aligns across 9 bases. Germline CDR1 and CDR2: GTSNPN and SVGIG (reference sequence). V dropped 4 bases and J dropped 6; count of bases not matched to a gene: 12. This CDR3 has 15 amino acids. CDR3 coding DNA: TGTGCCTGGAACAATCCGGGACAGGGAGTGTCTGAAGCTTTCTTT. It encodes CAWNNPGQGVSEAFF.

The chain recombines TRBV10-3 with TRBJ1-4; 8 nucleotides match TRBD1. Germline assignment: CDR1 ENHRY and CDR2 SYGVKD. The V and J ends lost 0 bases and 7 bases, in that order; junction bases with no gene match: 1. The CDR3 covers 14 residues. The CDR3 loop reads CAISESTGVEKLFF. Written as DNA, the CDR3 is TGTGCCATCAGTGAGTCGACAGGGGTTGAAAAACTGTTTTTT.

For this clone: Within the sample, other DNA sequences also encode this same CDR3. The chain combines TRBV19 with TRBJ1-2, with D possibly being TRBD1 (5 bases). The CDR3 has 14 amino acids. V lost 1 base and J lost 0, with 6 bases in between. The germline gives CDR1 LNHDA, CDR2 SQIVND (reference sequence). CDR3 loop: CASSIATANYGYTF. CDR3 sequence (DNA): TGTGCCAGTAGTATAGCGACAGCTAACTATGGCTACACCTTC.

The CDR3 DNA reads TGCGCCAGCAGCTATTTGCGGGGCGCGAACACCGGGGAGCTGTTTTTT. Residues: CASSYLRGANTGELFF. The chain employs TRBV5-1 and TRBJ2-2, with a weak D call TRBD2 (6 bases). The CDR3 spans 16 residues. The V end lost 3 bases, the J end lost 0 bases, and 12 bases lay between the germline ends. Germline CDR1 is SGHRS and CDR2 is YFSETQ.

The chain combines TRBV19 with TRBJ2-1; D uncertain. Germline V gene sequence: CDR1 LNHDA, CDR2 SQIVND (reference sequence). Trimming removed 5 bases from V and 0 bases from J, with 5 bases in between. CDR3 length: 13 residues. The CDR3 DNA sequence: TGTGCCAGTAGTCTTAGCTCCTACAATGAGCAGTTCTTC. Amino acids: CASSLSSYNEQFF.

The chain is built from TRBV6-5 and TRBJ2-7; perhaps TRBD1 as D (6 bases). Trimming shortened V by 6 bases and J by 7 bases, and 13 bases separated the two germline ends. Germline V lookup: CDR1 MNHEY, CDR2 SVGAGI. The CDR3 has 12 amino acids. Here the CDR3 reads CASRQGFWEQYF. The CDR3 nucleotides read TGTGCCAGCAGACAGGGTTTTTGGGAGCAGTACTTC.

This rearrangement joins TRBV9 to TRBJ1-2, with D possibly matching TRBD1 (5 bases). The CDR3 consists of 14 residues. Germline CDR1 SGDLS, CDR2 YYNGEE. The V and J ends lost 3 bases and 4 bases respectively, with 13 bases between them. The CDR3 protein is CASSGQGAAYGYTF. In DNA, the CDR3 is TGTGCCAGCAGCGGACAAGGGGCGGCCTATGGCTACACCTTC.

The chain uses TRBV6-2 or TRBV6-3 and TRBJ1-5, with D perhaps TRBD1 (6 bases). CDR3 length equals 15 residues. The germline CDR1 and CDR2 sequences are MNHEY and SVGEGT. Trimming pared 2 bases from V and 0 bases from J, leaving 8 bases between. CDR3 loop: CASSYGGYSNQPQHF. CDR3 nucleotide sequence: TGTGCCAGCAGTTACGGGGGCTATAGCAATCAGCCCCAGCATTTT.

This rearrangement joins TRBV6-2 or TRBV6-3 to TRBJ2-3, with 16 bases aligning to TRBD2. The J segment lost 4 bases and the V segment lost 4 bases, leaving 2 bases of the junction unmatched. The CDR3 length is 16 residues. The germline CDR1 and CDR2 sequences are MNHEY and SVGEGT. CDR3 DNA sequence: TGTGCCAGCAGTTCCGGGACTAGCGGGGGGGCAGATACGCAGTATTTT. Translated, it gives CASSSGTSGGADTQYF.

The chain is built from TRBV4-1 and TRBJ1-4; no reliable D call. Looked up from germline, CDR1 is MGHRA and CDR2 is YSYEKL. Trimming shortened V by 1 base and J by 0 bases, and 9 bases separated the two germline ends. This CDR3 is built from 16 residues. The CDR3 bases are TGCGCCAGCAGCCAAGTGATAGAAACAACTAATGAAAAACTGTTTTTT. It encodes CASSQVIETTNEKLFF.

The CDR3 reads CASSQGGNTEAFF. CDR3 in DNA: TGTGCCAGCAGCCAAGGGGGGAACACTGAAGCTTTCTTT. The rearrangement joins TRBV9 to TRBJ1-1, with a possible D match to TRBD1 (6 bases). The CDR3 spans 13 residues. Trimming pared 4 bases from V and 1 base from J, leaving 8 bases between. Germline V CDR1 and CDR2: SGDLS, YYNGEE. The full variable domain, completed using reference TRBV9 and TRBJ1-1, is DSGVTQTPKHLITATGQRVTLRCSPRSGDLSVYWYQQSLDQGLQFLIQYYNGEERAKGNILERFSAQQFPDLHSELNLSSLELGDSALYFCASSQGGNTEAFFGQGTRLTVV.

In DNA form, the CDR3 reads TGTGCCAGCAGGAACAGCGGGGGACGGCACGAGCAGTACTTC. As protein: CASRNSGGRHEQYF. V and J are TRBV7-2 and TRBJ2-7; the match to TRBD2 covers 8 bases. Trimming cost V 6 bases and J 5 bases; bases outside gene matches: 9. This CDR3 has 14 amino acids. Germline V gives CDR1 SGHTA, CDR2 FQGNSA.

This clone was detected once. The chain employs TRBV7-3 and TRBJ2-2; 7 bases line up with TRBD2. CDR1 and CDR2 (germline): SGHTA, FQGTGA. V lost 4 bases, J lost 5 bases, and 7 bases stayed unmatched. This CDR3 has 15 residues. The CDR3, as DNA: TGTGCCAGCAGCTCACTCGGGGGGTGGACCGGGGAGCTGTTTTTT. Translating gives CASSSLGGWTGELFF.

This clone was observed once. The chain has TRBV4-3 and TRBJ1-4; D not certain. The CDR3 spans 16 residues. Deletions cut 1 base from V and 0 bases from J, with 9 bases between. The germline CDR1 and CDR2 sequences are LGHNA and YSLEER. CDR3 region: CASSQVLGATNEKLFF. CDR3 in DNA: TGCGCCAGCAGCCAAGTCTTGGGAGCAACTAATGAAAAACTGTTTTTT.

V and J are TRBV7-5 and TRBJ2-2; the D call in the table, TRBD1, was not verified against the DNA. TRBV7-5 is a pseudogene segment. The length of the CDR3 is 14 residues. The DNA for the CDR3 is TGTGTCAGAGGGACACGGACCTACACCGGGGAGCTGTTTTTT. Its translation is CVRGTRTYTGELFF.

The rearrangement joins TRBV19 to TRBJ1-5; maybe TRBD1 (6 bases). The V gene lost 0 bases and the J gene lost 6 bases, with 12 bases spanning the gap. From germline, CDR1 is LNHDA and CDR2 SQIVND (reference sequence). This CDR3 comprises 15 residues. CDR3 nucleotide sequence: TGTGCCAGTAGTATAGATGGGGGCTGGGGTCAGCCCCAGCATTTT. Encoded protein: CASSIDGGWGQPQHF.

The chain links TRBV29-1 to TRBJ2-7, with D maybe TRBD1 (6 bases). Germline V gene data show CDR1 as SQVTM and CDR2 as ANQGSEA. Trimming cost V 4 bases and J 1 base, with 8 bases left between them. The CDR3 loop spans 12 amino acids. CDR3 DNA sequence: TGCAGCGTTGGGGGGCAGTCCTACGAGCAGTACTTC. Encoded protein: CSVGGQSYEQYF.